The rows below give T cell receptor beta chains drawn from one sample of a study of cytomegalovirus exposure and HLA in healthy donors. Clones were sequenced by immunoSEQ multiplex PCR, and TCRdb holds only the in-frame ones, with some missing. The data contain about 150,000 clones, 75% to 90% of them seen just once; the ten biggest clones take up approximately 20%. The sequencing sample was made of PBMCs. The receptors were sampled from a man aged 18 to 29 in good health and CMV-seropositive. The CDR3 runs from the conserved cysteine through the conserved F or W. A D gene is named only where the DNA matches it firmly. Only some rows state a clone size, as once, few, many or a class for expanded clones.

D gene	J gene	V gene	clone size	CDR3 DNA	CDR3 protein
-	TRBJ2-7	TRBV7-2	-	TGTGCCAGCACCCAATCGACAATCCGCTCCTACGAGCAGTACTTC	CASTQSTIRSYEQYF
-	TRBJ2-2	TRBV27	once	TGTGCCACCCCGAGGACCGGGGAGCTGTTTTTT	CATPRTGELFF
-	TRBJ2-5	TRBV13	-	TGTGCCAGCAGCCGTTCGGGGAGGCCGCAAGAGACCCAGTACTTC	CASSRSGRPQETQYF
-	TRBJ2-1	TRBV7-8	-	TGTGCCAGCAGTCACGGGAGTATGGACAATGAGCAGTTCTTC	CASSHGSMDNEQFF
-	TRBJ2-7	TRBV10-3	-	TGTGCCATCAGTGAGTCGACAGGCTTCTACGAGCAGTACTTC	CAISESTGFYEQYF
TRBD1	TRBJ1-1	TRBV15	-	TGTGCCACCAGCGGACCCGACAGGGAGGTAAATGAAGCTTTCTTT	CATSGPDREVNEAFF
TRBD1	TRBJ1-2	TRBV4-3	-	TGCGCCAGCAGCCAACTACAGGGGGCCAAGGGCTACACCTTC	CASSQLQGAKGYTF
-	TRBJ1-5	TRBV30	-	TGTGCCTGGAGTGTTGGGGCCAATCAGCCCCAGCATTTT	CAWSVGANQPQHF
TRBD1	TRBJ2-1	TRBV11-3	-	TGTGCCAGCAGCTCCCCCGGGACAGGGGCGAACAATGAGCAGTTCTTC	CASSSPGTGANNEQFF
-	TRBJ2-5	TRBV7-2	once	TGTGCCAGCAGCTTAGCCCAGGGTGGGACCCAGTACTTC	CASSLAQGGTQYF
-	TRBJ1-1	TRBV23-1	-	TGCGCCTGTCCATACAGGTTTTCGACTGAAGCTTTCTTT	CACPYRFSTEAFF
TRBD1	TRBJ1-2	TRBV11-2	-	TGTGCCAGCAGCTTATATACGGCCGGGACAGGGGATGGCTACACCTTC	CASSLYTAGTGDGYTF
TRBD1	TRBJ1-5	TRBV10-3	-	TGTGCCATCAGTGAGCGGGGACAGCTTAGCAATCAGCCCCAGCATTTT	CAISERGQLSNQPQHF
-	TRBJ2-3	TRBV6-5	once	TGTGCCAGCAGTGTGGTTAGCGGAAGCACAGATACGCAGTATTTT	CASSVVSGSTDTQYF
-	TRBJ1-2	TRBV30	few	TGTGCCGGCGACAGGAACTATGGCTACACCTTC	CAGDRNYGYTF
TRBD1	TRBJ1-2	TRBV6-5	-	TGTGCCAGCACCGACAGGGGTCGGCACTATGGCTACACCTTC	CASTDRGRHYGYTF
TRBD2	TRBJ2-7	TRBV7-9	-	TGTGCCAGCAGCTTTTCCGGCGGGAGATACCACGAGCAGTACTTC	CASSFSGGRYHEQYF
TRBD1	TRBJ2-7	TRBV15	-	TGTGCCACCAGCAGAGATCGGGGGACAGGGAGGGCCGAGCAGTACTTC	CATSRDRGTGRAEQYF
-	TRBJ1-2	TRBV7-9	few	TGTGCCAGCAGCCATGAGAGGTATGGCTACACCTTC	CASSHERYGYTF
TRBD2	TRBJ2-7	TRBV25-1	-	TGTGCCAGCAGTGAAGATACTAGCGGGAGGAACGAGCAGTACTTC	CASSEDTSGRNEQYF
-	TRBJ2-3	TRBV7-2	-	-	CASSLAGSGQGTQYF
TRBD2	TRBJ2-3	TRBV6-5	-	TGTGCCAGCAGTTACAACCAGCGGGGCTCAGATACGCAGTATTTT	CASSYNQRGSDTQYF
-	TRBJ2-3	TRBV27	once	TGTGCCAGCAGTTTACTCGACAGATACCTGACAGATACGCAGTATTTT	CASSLLDRYLTDTQYF
-	TRBJ1-1	TRBV27	-	TGTGCCAGCAGGACCACAGGTTGGGGCACTGAAGCTTTCTTT	CASRTTGWGTEAFF
-	TRBJ1-2	TRBV10-3	-	TGTGCCATCAGTGAGTCGGAAGGGGGATTTGGCTACACCTTC	CAISESEGGFGYTF
TRBD1	TRBJ2-7	TRBV7-2	once	TGTGCCAGCAGCTCGACAGGGAATAGTTACGAGCAGTACTTC	CASSSTGNSYEQYF
-	TRBJ1-6	TRBV28	-	TGTGCCAGCAGTCCCCCACAGGGTTCACCCCTCCACTTT	CASSPPQGSPLHF
TRBD1	TRBJ2-7	TRBV28	-	TGTGCCAGCTGGACAGGGGGAAGCTCCTACGAGCAGTACTTC	CASWTGGSSYEQYF
-	TRBJ1-2	TRBV9	few	TGTGCCAGCAGCGTAGGGAGGACTGATGGCTACACCTTC	CASSVGRTDGYTF
TRBD1	TRBJ2-5	TRBV5-1	-	TGCGCCAGCAGCAGGACAGGGCCCCAAGAGACCCAGTACTTC	CASSRTGPQETQYF
-	TRBJ1-2	TRBV5-1	-	TGCGCCAGCAGCTTGGTAGAGGTAGATGGCTACACCTTC	CASSLVEVDGYTF
TRBD2	TRBJ2-1	TRBV5-1	-	TGCGCCAGCAGCTTGATTAGCGGGGGGAACCCCTACAATGAGCAGTTCTTC	CASSLISGGNPYNEQFF
TRBD2	TRBJ2-5	TRBV5-1	-	TGCGCCAGCAGCTTGGGACTAGCGGAGACCCAGTACTTC	CASSLGLAETQYF
-	TRBJ2-6	TRBV6-6	-	TGTGCCAGCAGTTCTTCACAGCCCTCTGGGGCCAACGTCCTGACTTTC	CASSSSQPSGANVLTF
TRBD1	TRBJ1-5	TRBV7-9	-	TGTGCCAGCAGCTTAGGGACAGGGGGCAGTGTCAATCAGCCCCAGCATTTT	CASSLGTGGSVNQPQHF
TRBD2	TRBJ2-1	TRBV14	-	TGTGCCAGCAGCCAAGGGACTAGCGCCCTCCCGTCGGACAATGAGCAGTTCTTC	CASSQGTSALPSDNEQFF
TRBD1	TRBJ2-2	TRBV7-9	-	TGTGCCAGCAGCGACGTGACAGGGTACACCGGGGAGCTGTTTTTT	CASSDVTGYTGELFF